This paragraph reports one TCR beta chain. As yet, its antigen is unknown. The sample's treatment: oral pan-JAK inhibitor, 5-10 mg twice daily. Lesional scalp tissue (obtained by punch biopsy) and peripheral blood were collected from alopecia areata patients. Sequencing relied on a cDNA template that was reverse transcribed from extracted RNA. Assay used: immunoSEQ multiplex PCR; TCRdb lists only in-frame clones, some missing. The sample yields roughly 6,000 clones, about 64% seen once. The CDR3 sequence is 17 residues long. The junction had 15 bases not matched to a gene; V was cut back by 10 bases and J by 0 bases. The V gene's germline CDR1 is ENHRY and CDR2 SYGVKD. This record comes from a study of CD8+ T cells in alopecia areata. The study's findings and limits: Scalp clonality and expanded CD8+ clones among the top 100 showed significant decreases with tofacitinib. Many expanded lesional clones persisted in scalp and blood during tofacitinib.

The sequence derives from a human donor with alopecia areata. Source: skin, taken between weeks 30 and 35, from a patient treated with tofacitinib. The chain joins TRBV10-3 to TRBJ2-7, with 10 positions matching TRBD2. CDR3 in amino acids: CATRGGSGRARSYEQYF. The CDR3 DNA reads as TGTGCCACCCGGGGGGGAAGCGGGAGGGCCCGCTCCTACGAGCAGTACTTC.